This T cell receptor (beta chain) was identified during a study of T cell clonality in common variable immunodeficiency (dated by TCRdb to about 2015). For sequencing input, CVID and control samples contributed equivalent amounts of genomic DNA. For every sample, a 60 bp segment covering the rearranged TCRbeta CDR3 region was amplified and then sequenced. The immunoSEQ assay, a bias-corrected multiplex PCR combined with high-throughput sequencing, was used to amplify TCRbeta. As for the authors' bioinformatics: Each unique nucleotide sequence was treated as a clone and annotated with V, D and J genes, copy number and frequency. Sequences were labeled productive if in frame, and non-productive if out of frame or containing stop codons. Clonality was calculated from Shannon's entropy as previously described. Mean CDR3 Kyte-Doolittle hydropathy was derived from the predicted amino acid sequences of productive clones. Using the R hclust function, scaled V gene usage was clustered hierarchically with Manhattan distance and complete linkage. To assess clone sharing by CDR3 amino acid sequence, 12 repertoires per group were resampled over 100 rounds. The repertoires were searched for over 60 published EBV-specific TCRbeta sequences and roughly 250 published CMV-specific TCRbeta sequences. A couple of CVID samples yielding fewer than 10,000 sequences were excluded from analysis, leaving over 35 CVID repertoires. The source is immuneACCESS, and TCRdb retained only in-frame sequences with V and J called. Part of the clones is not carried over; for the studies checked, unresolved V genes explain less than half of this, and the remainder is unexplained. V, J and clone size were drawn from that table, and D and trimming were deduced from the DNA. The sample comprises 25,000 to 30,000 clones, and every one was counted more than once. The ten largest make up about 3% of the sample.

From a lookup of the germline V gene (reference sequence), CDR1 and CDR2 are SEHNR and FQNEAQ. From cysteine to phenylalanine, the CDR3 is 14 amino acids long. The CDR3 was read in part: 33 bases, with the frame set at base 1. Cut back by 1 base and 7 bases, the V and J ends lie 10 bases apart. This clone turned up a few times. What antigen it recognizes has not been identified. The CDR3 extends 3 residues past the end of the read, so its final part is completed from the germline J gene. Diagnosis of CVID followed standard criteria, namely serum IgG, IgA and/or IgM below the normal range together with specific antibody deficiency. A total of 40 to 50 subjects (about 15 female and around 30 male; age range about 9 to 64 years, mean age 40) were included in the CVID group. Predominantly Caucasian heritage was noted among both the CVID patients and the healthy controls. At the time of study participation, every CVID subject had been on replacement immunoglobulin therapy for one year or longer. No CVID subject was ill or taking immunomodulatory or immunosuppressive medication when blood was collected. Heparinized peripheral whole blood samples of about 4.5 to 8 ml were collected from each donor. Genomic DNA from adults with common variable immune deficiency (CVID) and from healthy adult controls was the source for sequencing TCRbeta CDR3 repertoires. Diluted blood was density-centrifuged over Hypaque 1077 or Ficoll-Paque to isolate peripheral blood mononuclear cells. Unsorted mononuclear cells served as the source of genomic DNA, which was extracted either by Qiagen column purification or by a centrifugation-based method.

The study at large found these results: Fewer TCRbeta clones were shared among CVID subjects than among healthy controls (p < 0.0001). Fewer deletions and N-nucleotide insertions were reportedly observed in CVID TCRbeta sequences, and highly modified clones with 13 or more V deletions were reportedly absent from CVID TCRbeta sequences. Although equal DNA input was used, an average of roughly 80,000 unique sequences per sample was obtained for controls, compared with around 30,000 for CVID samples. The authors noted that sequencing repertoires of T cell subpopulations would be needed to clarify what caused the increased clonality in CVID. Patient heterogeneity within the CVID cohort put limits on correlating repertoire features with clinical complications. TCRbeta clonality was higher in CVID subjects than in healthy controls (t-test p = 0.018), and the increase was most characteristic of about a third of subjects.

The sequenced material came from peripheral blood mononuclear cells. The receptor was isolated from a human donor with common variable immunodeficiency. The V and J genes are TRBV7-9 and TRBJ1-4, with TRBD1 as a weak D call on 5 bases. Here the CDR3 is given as CASSLEGPSEKLFF. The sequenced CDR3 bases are TGTGCCAGCAGCTTAGAGGGGCCCAGTGAAAAA. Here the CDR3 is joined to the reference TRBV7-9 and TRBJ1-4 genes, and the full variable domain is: DTGVSQNPRHKITKRGQNVTFRCDPISEHNRLYWYRQTLGQGPEFLTYFQNEAQLEKSRLLSDRFSAERPKGSFSTLEIQRTEQGDSAMYLCASSLEGPSEKLFFGSGTQLSVL.